This T cell receptor (beta chain) was sequenced during a study of T cells in Graves' hyperthyroidism and ophthalmopathy. Findings and limits, study-wide: Stable hyperthyroidism was separated from ophthalmopathy by a model based on 13 V-J features.

This clonotype was seen a handful of times. Its antigen is undetermined. PBMCs were derived from 10 ml fresh peripheral blood. RNA transcripts yielded amplified TCR beta CDR3 regions. HTBI primers were the set used in a first-round RT-PCR of the TCR CDR3. TCRdb re-derived calls from the multiplex PCR reads in MiXCR, one entry per CDR3 protein. The data contain about 400,000 distinct CDR3 sequences, 14% to 15% of them singletons. The CDR3 runs to 14 residues. Germline lookup yields CDR1 SQVTM and CDR2 ANQGSEA. Trimming removed 8 bases at V and 6 bases at J, with 23 bases between. The source is a woman aged 25-40 years with Graves' hyperthyroidism. This rearrangement joins TRBV29-1 to TRBJ2-7, with D possibly matching TRBD2 (5 bases). The specimen was blood. The chain's CDR3 is CSSTSGGYEGEQYF. CDR3 in DNA: TGCAGCTCCACCTCCGGAGGTTATGAGGGCGAGCAGTACTTC.